The TCR beta chain described here comes from a study of a mutant IDH1 vaccine in newly diagnosed glioma. About the research overall: Patients got their first vaccination 4-6 weeks after radiotherapy alone, or with temozolomide cycles. Treated patients had a mean age of roughly 40 years and an approximately 62% male, around 40% female split.

Points on this clone: Its target is not known.

Sequencing used immunoSEQ multiplex PCR; TCRdb keeps in-frame clones, though not all of them. The sample carries about 36,000 clones, roughly four fifths recorded once. The CDR3 runs to 15 residues. Trimming removed 0 bases from V and 0 bases from J, with 6 bases in between. CDR1 is MNHEY, CDR2 SMNVEV, per germline (reference sequence). Time point indicated: week 5, during vaccination. Each dose of the vaccine consisted of 300 ug of mutant IDH1 20-mer peptide, with topical imiquimod. New WHO grade 3 or 4 astrocytomas that were IDH1-mutant and ATRX-lost had been found in donors. The TCR sequence derives from a man aged 45-65 years with glioma. This rearrangement joins TRBV27 to TRBJ1-3; unclear D gene. The sample in question was PBMCs, obtained from a glioma patient whose treatment included an IDH1 peptide vaccine. The CDR3 reads CASSLSRSSGNTIYF. In nucleotides, the CDR3 is TGTGCCAGCAGTTTATCGCGAAGCTCTGGAAACACCATATATTTT.